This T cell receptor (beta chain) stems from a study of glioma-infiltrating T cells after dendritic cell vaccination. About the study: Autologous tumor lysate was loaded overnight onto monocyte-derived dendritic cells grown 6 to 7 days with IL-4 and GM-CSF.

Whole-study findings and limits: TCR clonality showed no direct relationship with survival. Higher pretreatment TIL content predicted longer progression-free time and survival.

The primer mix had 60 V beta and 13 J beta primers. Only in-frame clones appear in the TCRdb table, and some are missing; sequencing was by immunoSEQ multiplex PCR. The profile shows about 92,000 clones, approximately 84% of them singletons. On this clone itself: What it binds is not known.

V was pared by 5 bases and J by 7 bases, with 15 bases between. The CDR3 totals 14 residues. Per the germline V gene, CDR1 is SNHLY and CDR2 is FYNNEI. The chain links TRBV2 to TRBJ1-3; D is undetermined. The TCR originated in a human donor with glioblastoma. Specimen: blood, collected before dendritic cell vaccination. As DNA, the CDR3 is TGTGCCAGCAGTTACGCTTCAGGAGGGAACACCATATATTTT. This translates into CASSYASGGNTIYF. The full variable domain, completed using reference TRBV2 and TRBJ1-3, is EPEVTQTPSHQVTQMGQEVILRCVPISNHLYFYWYRQILGQKVEFLVSFYNNEISEKSEIFDDQFSVERPDGSNFTLKIRSTKLEDSAMYFCASSYASGGNTIYFGEGSWLTVV.